What follows is one TCR beta chain and its context. Germline CDR1 is MGHDK and CDR2 is SYGVNS. Trimming took off 2 bases at V and 11 bases at J, with 30 bases between the two ends. The CDR3 consists of 18 residues. This record belongs to a study of blood T cell repertoires in COVID-19. Libraries were prepared by immunoSEQ multiplex PCR; TCRdb keeps only in-frame clonotypes and omits some of them. The sample comprises approximately 200,000 clones, 89% of which are singletons, and under 3% rests with the top ten. The chain links TRBV25-1 to TRBJ1-1; D ambiguous. Specimen: PBMCs or T cells enriched from blood (not recorded which). The receptor's source is a woman between 40 and 55 years old with acute COVID-19. DNA of the CDR3: TGTGCCAGCAGTGAACGGCTCCTTTCAACTGCTGGCGGGGTCGGGGCTTTCTTT. It yields the protein CASSERLLSTAGGVGAFF.